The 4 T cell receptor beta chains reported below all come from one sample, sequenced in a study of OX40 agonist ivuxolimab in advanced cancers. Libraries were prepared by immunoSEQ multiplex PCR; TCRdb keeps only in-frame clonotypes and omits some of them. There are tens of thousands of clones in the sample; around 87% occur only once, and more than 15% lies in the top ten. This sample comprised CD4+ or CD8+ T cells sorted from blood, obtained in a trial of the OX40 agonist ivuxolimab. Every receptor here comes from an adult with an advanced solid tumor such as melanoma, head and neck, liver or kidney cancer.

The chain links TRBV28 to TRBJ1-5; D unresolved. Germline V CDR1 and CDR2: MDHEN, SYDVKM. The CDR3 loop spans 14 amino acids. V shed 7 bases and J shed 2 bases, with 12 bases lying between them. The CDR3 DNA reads TGTGCCAGCATCGGGCGGAGGGGCAATCAGCCCCAGCATTTT. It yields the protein CASIGRRGNQPQHF.

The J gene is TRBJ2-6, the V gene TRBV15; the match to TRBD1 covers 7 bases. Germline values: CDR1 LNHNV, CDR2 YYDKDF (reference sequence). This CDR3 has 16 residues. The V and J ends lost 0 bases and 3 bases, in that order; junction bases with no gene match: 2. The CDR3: CATSREGGGGANVLTF. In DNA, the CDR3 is TGTGCCACCAGCAGAGAAGGGGGCGGTGGGGCCAACGTCCTGACTTTC.

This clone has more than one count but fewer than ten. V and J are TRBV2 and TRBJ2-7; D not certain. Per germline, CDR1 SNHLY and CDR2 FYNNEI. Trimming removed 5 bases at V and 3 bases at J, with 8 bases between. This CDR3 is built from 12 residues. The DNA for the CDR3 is TGTGCCAGCAGTAAATGGGACTACGAGCAGTACTTC. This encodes CASSKWDYEQYF.

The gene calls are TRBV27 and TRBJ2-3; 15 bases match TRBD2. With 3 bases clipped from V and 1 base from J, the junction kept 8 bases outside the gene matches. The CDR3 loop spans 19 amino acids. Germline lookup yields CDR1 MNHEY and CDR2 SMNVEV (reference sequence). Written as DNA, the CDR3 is TGTGCCAGCAGTTTCAGGTGGACTAGCGGGAGGGCCGGCACAGATACGCAGTATTTT. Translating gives CASSFRWTSGRAGTDTQYF.